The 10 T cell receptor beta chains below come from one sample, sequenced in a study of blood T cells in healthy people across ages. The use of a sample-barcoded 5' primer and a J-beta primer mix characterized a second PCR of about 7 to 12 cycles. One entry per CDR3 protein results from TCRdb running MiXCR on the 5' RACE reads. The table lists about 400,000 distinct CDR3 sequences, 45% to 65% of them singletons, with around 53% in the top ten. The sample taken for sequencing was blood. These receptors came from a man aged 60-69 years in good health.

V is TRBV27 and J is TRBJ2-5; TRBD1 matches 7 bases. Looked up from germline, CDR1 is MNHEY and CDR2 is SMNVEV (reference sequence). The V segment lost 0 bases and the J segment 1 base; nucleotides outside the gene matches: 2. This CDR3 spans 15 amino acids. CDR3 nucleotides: TGTGCCAGCAGTTTATCACGGGACAGCCAAGAGACCCAGTACTTC. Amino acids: CASSLSRDSQETQYF.

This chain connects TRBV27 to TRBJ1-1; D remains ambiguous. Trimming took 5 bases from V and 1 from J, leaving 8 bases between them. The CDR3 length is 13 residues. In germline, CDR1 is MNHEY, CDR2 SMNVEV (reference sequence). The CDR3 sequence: CASSPLQNTEAFF. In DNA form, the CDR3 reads TGTGCCAGCAGTCCCCTGCAGAACACTGAAGCTTTCTTT.

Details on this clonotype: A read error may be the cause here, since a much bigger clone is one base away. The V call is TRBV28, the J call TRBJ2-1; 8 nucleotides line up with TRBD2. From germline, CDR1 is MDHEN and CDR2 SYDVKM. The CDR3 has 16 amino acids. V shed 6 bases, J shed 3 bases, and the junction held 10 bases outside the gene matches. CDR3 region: CASRGWAGGYYNEQFF. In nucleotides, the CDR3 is TGTGCCAGCAGAGGGTGGGCGGGAGGCTACTACAATGAGCAGTTCTTC.

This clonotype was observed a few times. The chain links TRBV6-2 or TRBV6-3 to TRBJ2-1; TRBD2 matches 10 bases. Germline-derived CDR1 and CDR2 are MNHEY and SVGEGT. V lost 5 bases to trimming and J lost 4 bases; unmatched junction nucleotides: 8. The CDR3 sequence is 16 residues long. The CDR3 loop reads CASSRPTSGNYNEQFF. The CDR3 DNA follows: TGTGCCAGCAGTCGGCCTACTAGCGGGAATTACAATGAGCAGTTCTTC.

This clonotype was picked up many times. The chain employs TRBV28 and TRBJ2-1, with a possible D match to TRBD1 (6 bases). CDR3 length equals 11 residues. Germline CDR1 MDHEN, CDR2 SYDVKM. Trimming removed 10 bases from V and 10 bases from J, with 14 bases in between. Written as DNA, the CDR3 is TGTGCCACGGATTCCGGGACAGAGCAGTTCTTC. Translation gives CATDSGTEQFF.

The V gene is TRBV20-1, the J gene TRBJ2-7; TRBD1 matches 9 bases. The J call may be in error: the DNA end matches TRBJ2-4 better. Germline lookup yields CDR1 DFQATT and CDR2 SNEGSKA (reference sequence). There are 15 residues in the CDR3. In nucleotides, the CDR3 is TGCAGTGCTAAGAACAGGGGGCAAGCCAAAAACATTCAGTACTTC. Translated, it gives CSAKNRGQAKNIQYF.

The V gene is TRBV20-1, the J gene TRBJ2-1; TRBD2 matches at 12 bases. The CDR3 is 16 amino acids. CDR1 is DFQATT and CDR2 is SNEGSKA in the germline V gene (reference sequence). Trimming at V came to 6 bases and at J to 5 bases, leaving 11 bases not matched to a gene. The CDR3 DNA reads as TGCAGTGCCCGAAAACTAGCGGGAGGTCAGAACAATGAGCAGTTCTTC. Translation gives CSARKLAGGQNNEQFF.

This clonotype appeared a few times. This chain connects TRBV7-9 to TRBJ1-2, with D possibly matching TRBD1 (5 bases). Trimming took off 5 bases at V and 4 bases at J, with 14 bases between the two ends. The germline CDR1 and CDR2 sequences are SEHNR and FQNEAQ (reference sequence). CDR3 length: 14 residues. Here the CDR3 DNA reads TGTGCCAGCAGCCTCCCAGGGCATCCCTATGGCTACACCTTC. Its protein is CASSLPGHPYGYTF.

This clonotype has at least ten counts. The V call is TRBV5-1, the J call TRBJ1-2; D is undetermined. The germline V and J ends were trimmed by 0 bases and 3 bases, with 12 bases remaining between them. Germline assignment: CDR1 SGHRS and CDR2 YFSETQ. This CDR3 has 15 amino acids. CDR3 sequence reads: CASSLAPGKDYGYTF. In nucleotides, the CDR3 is TGCGCCAGCAGCTTGGCCCCGGGTAAGGACTATGGCTACACCTTC.

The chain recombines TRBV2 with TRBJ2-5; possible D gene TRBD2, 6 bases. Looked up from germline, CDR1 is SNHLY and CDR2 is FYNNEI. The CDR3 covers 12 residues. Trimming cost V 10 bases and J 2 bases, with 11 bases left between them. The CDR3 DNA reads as TGTGCCACAGGACTATTTCAAGAGACCCAGTACTTC. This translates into CATGLFQETQYF.